These T cell receptor beta chains were read from a single sample in a study of post-analysis software for immune sequencing data. MiXCR, run by TCRdb on the PCR reads, gives a single entry per CDR3 protein. This sample carries roughly 800,000 distinct CDR3 sequences, about 43% of them seen once, and the ten largest clones take 4.9%. Sequencing input: blood. The receptors were gathered from a girl aged 10 to 17 with multiple sclerosis. The CDR3 runs from the conserved cysteine through the conserved F or W.

v_call,j_call,cdr3_aa
TRBV5-1,.,CASSRGTFGEQYF
TRBV29-1,.,CSVAPTGNSYEQYF
TRBV4-1,TRBJ2-1,CASSRTEGGRDEQFF
TRBV20-1,TRBJ2-3,CSARDRLFGTDTQYF
TRBV6-2/TRBV6-3,TRBJ2-4,CASRTDREGKNIQYF
TRBV28,TRBJ1-2,CASSWRDNYGYTF
TRBV7-2,TRBJ2-1,CASSLVGASTRYYNEQFF
TRBV6-1,TRBJ2-5,CASGPPIGTQYF
TRBV11-2,TRBJ2-3,CASTPGADTQYF
TRBV3-1,TRBJ2-3,CASSQPTGILTDTQYF
TRBV12-3/TRBV12-4,TRBJ1-1,CASSLLLPEAFF
TRBV7-9,TRBJ1-1,CASLRVLNTEAFF
TRBV4-3,TRBJ1-5,CASSQDLSNQPQHF
TRBV28,TRBJ2-5,CASSLGLPGTLADQETQYF
TRBV6-5,TRBJ2-6,CASQGGTGANVLTF
TRBV7-3,TRBJ2-2,CASSLLAGGPTTGELFF
TRBV7-9,TRBJ2-5,CASYSGREMEETQYF
TRBV5-6,TRBJ1-1,CASSPSPTTEAFF
TRBV7-2,TRBJ2-3,CASSPTFLADTQYF
TRBV29-1,TRBJ1-1,CSVDWEGTNTEAFF
TRBV5-1,TRBJ2-5,CASRIQWKETQYF
TRBV29-1,TRBJ2-3,CSVERRENTDTQYF
TRBV28,.,CASTGQQYEQYF
TRBV20-1,TRBJ2-4,CSARATSGSRLAKNIQYF
TRBV18,TRBJ2-7,CASSRDSLYEQYF
TRBV18,TRBJ1-4,CASSPEWTNEKLFF
TRBV9,TRBJ2-1,CASSVAGQPYNEQFF
TRBV5-6,TRBJ2-1,CASREAGGRDEQFF
TRBV11-3,TRBJ2-1,CASSLEPPGAGGFNEQFF
TRBV5-1,TRBJ1-5,CASSLEPSNQPQHF
TRBV5-1,TRBJ2-1,CASSGLAGGYNEQFF
TRBV7-9,TRBJ2-5,CASSPAGTNQETQYF
TRBV7-2,TRBJ2-7,CASSFISGRAGSHEQYF
TRBV29-1,TRBJ2-3,CSVVYLVGFPDTQYF
TRBV7-9,TRBJ1-2,CASSQQGAAGYTF